This TCR beta chain is drawn from a study of cytomegalovirus exposure and HLA in healthy donors. Vbeta (60) and Jbeta (13) primers were used in the PCR. Produced via immunoSEQ multiplex PCR; TCRdb's table is partial and in-frame only. Here the sample spans 130,000 to 150,000 clones, around 82% being singletons. Donors showed nominal health when sampled, although they likely had unrecorded immune exposures. The length of the CDR3 is 12 residues. V was shortened by 4 bases and J by 4 bases, with 8 bases between the two germline ends. Looked up from germline, CDR1 is SGHDT and CDR2 is YYEEEE. Whole-study findings and limits: High sensitivity and specificity were reportedly achieved when the classifier diagnosed cytomegalovirus status.

On this clone itself: Antigen: not known.

The clonotype was recovered from a woman aged 18-29 years in good health and CMV-seropositive. The rearrangement uses TRBV5-6 and TRBJ1-2; D uncertain. Specimen: PBMCs. The CDR3 DNA sequence: TGTGCCAGCAGCGCGAGATCCTATGGCTACACCTTC. Translated: CASSARSYGYTF.